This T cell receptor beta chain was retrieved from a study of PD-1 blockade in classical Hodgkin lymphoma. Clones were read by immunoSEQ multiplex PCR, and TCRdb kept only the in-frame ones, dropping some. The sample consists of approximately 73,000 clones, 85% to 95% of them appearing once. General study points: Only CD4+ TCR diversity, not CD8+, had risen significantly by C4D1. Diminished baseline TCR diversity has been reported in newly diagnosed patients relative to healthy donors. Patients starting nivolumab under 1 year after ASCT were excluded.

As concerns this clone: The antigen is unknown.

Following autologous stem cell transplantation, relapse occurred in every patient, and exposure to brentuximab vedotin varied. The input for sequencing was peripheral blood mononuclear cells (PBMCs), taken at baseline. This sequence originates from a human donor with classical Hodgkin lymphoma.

CDR3 coding DNA: TGTGCCAGTTCGAACCCACCGGACCGATCTAACACTGAAGCTTTCTTT. Its translation is CASSNPPDRSNTEAFF. The chain recombines TRBV19 with TRBJ1-1, with D unresolved. Trimming left V 8 bases short and J 2 bases short, with 21 bases between. The CDR3 is made up of 16 amino acids. In germline, CDR1 is LNHDA, CDR2 SQIVND (reference sequence).